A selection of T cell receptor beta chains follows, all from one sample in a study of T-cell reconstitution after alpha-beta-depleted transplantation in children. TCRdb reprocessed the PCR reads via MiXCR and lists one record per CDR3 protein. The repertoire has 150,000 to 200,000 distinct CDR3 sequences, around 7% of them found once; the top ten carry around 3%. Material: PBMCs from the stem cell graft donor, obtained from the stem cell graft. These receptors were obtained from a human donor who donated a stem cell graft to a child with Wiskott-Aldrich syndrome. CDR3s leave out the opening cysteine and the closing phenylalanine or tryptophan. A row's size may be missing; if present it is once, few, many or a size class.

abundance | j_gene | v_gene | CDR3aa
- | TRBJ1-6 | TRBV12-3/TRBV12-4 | ASQGTGVPSSYNSPLH
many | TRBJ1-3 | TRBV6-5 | ASSSLNSGNTIY
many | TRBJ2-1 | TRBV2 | ASSDLAPRSYNEQF
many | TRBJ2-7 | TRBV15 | ATSRDKASGFTV
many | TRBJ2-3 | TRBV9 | ASSVPGTGEDTQY
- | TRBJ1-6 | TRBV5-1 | ASSLGQSVNSPLH
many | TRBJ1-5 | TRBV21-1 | ASNGVRQPQH
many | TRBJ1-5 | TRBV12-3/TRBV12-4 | ASSLGRVGGDQPQH
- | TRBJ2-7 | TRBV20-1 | SARAGTRSSYEQY
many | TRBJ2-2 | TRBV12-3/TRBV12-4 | ASSFGRFAGELF
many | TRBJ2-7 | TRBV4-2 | ASSQGNRGTSTYEQY
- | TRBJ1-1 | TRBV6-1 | ASRGLGGLNTEAF
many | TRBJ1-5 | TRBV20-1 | SARDPQGANQPQH
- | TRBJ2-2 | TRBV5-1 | ASSLVPGGVTGELF
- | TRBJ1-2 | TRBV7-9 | ASSPGTGTDNYGYT
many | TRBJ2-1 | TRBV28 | ASRNSYSYNEQF
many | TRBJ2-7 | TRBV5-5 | ASSLAAQGGSYEQY
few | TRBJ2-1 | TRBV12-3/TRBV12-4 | ASILGQGWDNEQF
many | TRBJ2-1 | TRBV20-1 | SASWGSEIYNEQF
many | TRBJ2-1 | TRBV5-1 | ASSLGARSYNEQF
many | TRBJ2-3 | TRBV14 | ASSQPIVGPSSTDTQY
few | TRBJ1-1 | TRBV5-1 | ASQGLNTEAF
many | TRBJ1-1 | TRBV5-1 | ASSPLEQGAEAF